A selection of T cell receptor beta chains follows, all from one sample in a study of early T cells in non-severe SARS-CoV-2 infection. MiXCR was run by TCRdb on the 5' RACE reads, yielding one entry per CDR3 protein. The sample lists roughly 24,000 distinct CDR3 sequences, approximately 4.5% occurring once. The material sequenced was whole blood. These TCRs come from an adult who was a healthcare worker with PCR-confirmed SARS-CoV-2 infection or an uninfected control (not recorded which). CDR3s include the opening cysteine and the closing phenylalanine or tryptophan. The D gene is left open where the match is weak. Only part of the rows carry a size: once, few, many, or a class if the clone is expanded.

clone_size j_call v_call d_call cdr3_length cdr3_nt cdr3_aa
many TRBJ1-4 TRBV7-6 . 14 TGTGCCAGCAGCTTAGTCTTCCAGGATGAAAAACTGTTTTTT CASSLVFQDEKLFF
many TRBJ2-7 TRBV20-1 . 13 TGCAGTGCTCACGGCCAGGGTCTCTACGAGCAGTACTTC CSAHGQGLYEQYF
many TRBJ2-5 TRBV3-1 TRBD2 18 TGTGCCAGCAGCCTCCGGAATCAGAGACTAGCGGTCCAAGAGACCCAGTACTTC CASSLRNQRLAVQETQYF
many TRBJ2-7 TRBV4-3 . 16 TGCGCCAGCAGCCCAGGGACGGCAACTTTCTCTTACGAGCAGTACTTC CASSPGTATFSYEQYF
. TRBJ1-4 TRBV7-9 . 14 TGTGCCAGCAGCTTCGGGCAGGTTTATGAAAAACTGTTTTTT CASSFGQVYEKLFF
medium-sized TRBJ2-7 TRBV7-3 TRBD1 13 TGTGCCAGCAGCAGGGGGACAGGGTCCGAGCAGTACTTC CASSRGTGSEQYF
many TRBJ2-3 TRBV7-6 . 12 TGTGCCAGCAGCGCCAACACAGATACGCAGTATTTT CASSANTDTQYF
many TRBJ2-5 TRBV7-2 TRBD2 15 TGTGCCAGCAGCTTATATTCTAGCGGGGACGGGCCCCAGTACTTC CASSLYSSGDGPQYF
many TRBJ2-3 TRBV20-1 TRBD2 15 TGCAGTGCTAGTGGGGGACTAGCGGGTCCTTATACGCAGTATTTT CSASGGLAGPYTQYF
. TRBJ2-3 TRBV28 . 15 TGTGCCAGCAGTTCCCCTCAGTCGGGGGCAGATACGCAGTATTTT CASSSPQSGADTQYF
many TRBJ2-6 TRBV7-8 . 14 TGTGCCAGCAGCTCCATGGGCGGGGCCAACGTCCTGACTTTC CASSSMGGANVLTF
many TRBJ2-1 TRBV7-9 . 13 TGTGCCAGCAGCCACAAACTACCGAATGAGCAGTTCTTC CASSHKLPNEQFF
many TRBJ2-7 TRBV7-8 TRBD2 15 TGTGCCAGCAAACTAGCGGGGGGGCCAAACTACGAGCAGTACTTC CASKLAGGPNYEQYF
few TRBJ2-5 TRBV7-9 . 15 TGTGCCAGCAGCTTAGTAGGATCTCCAAGAGATGACCAGTACTTC CASSLVGSPRDDQYF
many TRBJ2-2 TRBV9 . 16 TGTGCCAGCAGCCCGCCGGACAGACCGAACACCGGGGAGCTGTTTTTT CASSPPDRPNTGELFF
. TRBJ2-3 TRBV7-2 TRBD2 18 TGTGCCAGCAGCTTAGGACTAGCGGGGGGCTATGGCACAGATACGCAGTATTTT CASSLGLAGGYGTDTQYF
many TRBJ2-7 TRBV28 TRBD1 14 TGTGCCAGCAGTACACGACAGGGAAGTATAGAGCAGTACTTC CASSTRQGSIEQYF
. TRBJ2-1 TRBV20-1 . 12 TGCAGTGCAAGCCCCGGGGCCCCAGGGGAGTTCTTC CSASPGAPGEFF
medium-sized TRBJ2-7 TRBV20-1 . 14 TGCAGTGCTAGCGGCCACCACCGCCGTTACGAGCAGTACTTC CSASGHHRRYEQYF
many TRBJ2-1 TRBV10-3 TRBD1 15 TGTGCCATCAGGGGACAGGGGGACTACTACAATGAGCAGTTCTTC CAIRGQGDYYNEQFF
few TRBJ2-3 TRBV10-3 . 18 TGTGCCATCAGTGAGTCTGTCGACAGGACCCTTCGCACAGATACGCAGTATTTT CAISESVDRTLRTDTQYF
many TRBJ2-1 TRBV15 TRBD2 19 TGTGCCACCAAACATCTGGGGCTAGCGGGTCTCGTTGGTGGCAATGAGCAGTTCTTC CATKHLGLAGLVGGNEQFF
many TRBJ1-1 TRBV12-3/TRBV12-4 . 11 TGTGCCAGCAAAAGGAACACTGAAGCTTTCTTT CASKRNTEAFF
many TRBJ1-5 TRBV12-3/TRBV12-4 . 14 TGTGCCAGCAGTTCCGGGGAAAGGAATCAGCCCCAGCATTTT CASSSGERNQPQHF
. TRBJ1-2 TRBV29-1 . 15 TGCAGCGTTGAATTCAGGACCCCCAGGTTAAAAGGCTACACCTTC CSVEFRTPRLKGYTF
. TRBJ2-3 TRBV29-1 . 13 TGCAGCGTAGAGACAGAAGGCACAGATACGCAGTATTTT CSVETEGTDTQYF
many TRBJ1-5 TRBV4-1 . 13 TGCGCCAGCAGCCAAGAATCCGATCAGCCCCAGCATTTT CASSQESDQPQHF
many TRBJ1-3 TRBV5-1 . 14 TGCGCCAGCAGCGTCGGACCTTGGGGAAACACCATATATTTT CASSVGPWGNTIYF
. TRBJ2-7 TRBV7-9 TRBD2 17 TGTGCCAGCAGCCTGGGACTAGCGGGGGACAAACCCTACGAGCAGTACTTC CASSLGLAGDKPYEQYF
many TRBJ2-1 TRBV7-2 TRBD1 15 TGTGCCAGCAGCAAGGCGGTGGCAGGGGGAAATGAGCAGTTCTTC CASSKAVAGGNEQFF
many TRBJ2-5 TRBV4-2 TRBD2 16 TGTGCCAGCAGCATTCATAGCGGGGCCTCCGGGGAGACCCAGTACTTC CASSIHSGASGETQYF
. TRBJ2-1 TRBV7-2 . 15 TGTGCCAGCAGCTTCACAGGATCTTCCTACAATGAGCAGTTCTTC CASSFTGSSYNEQFF
few TRBJ1-6 TRBV18 TRBD1 15 TGTGCCAGCTCACCAGCTCAGGGGGGACCTTCACCCCTCCACTTT CASSPAQGGPSPLHF
many TRBJ2-5 TRBV6-5 TRBD2 16 TGTGCCAGCAGTCGACTAGCGGGGGAATCGGGAGAGACCCAGTACTTC CASSRLAGESGETQYF
many TRBJ2-5 TRBV4-2 . 14 TGTGCCAGCAGCCAAGGAAACTTTCAAGAGACCCAGTACTTC CASSQGNFQETQYF
many TRBJ1-1 TRBV4-3 . 13 TGCGCCAGCAGCCAAGACCGCGGGACTGAAGCTTTCTTT CASSQDRGTEAFF
many TRBJ2-1 TRBV9 . 12 TGTGCCAGCAGCCCCTTTTACAATGAGCAGTTCTTC CASSPFYNEQFF
many TRBJ2-5 TRBV20-1 TRBD2 13 TGCAGTGCTCCACGGGGACTAGATGAGACCCAGTACTTC CSAPRGLDETQYF
. TRBJ2-1 TRBV4-2 TRBD2 16 TGTGCCAGCAGCCAAGATGCGAGCGGGGGGGCCAATGAGCAGTTCTTC CASSQDASGGANEQFF
many TRBJ2-2 TRBV19 . 14 TGTGCCAGTAAGGGCGGGGCCCACACCGGGGAGCTGTTTTTT CASKGGAHTGELFF
. TRBJ2-7 TRBV7-9 TRBD2 14 TGTGCCAGCAGCCCCGGCGGGGGGCCCTACGAGCAGTACTTC CASSPGGGPYEQYF
many TRBJ1-5 TRBV5-4 . 13 TGTGCCAGCAGCTTGGGACGGGATCAGCCCCAGCATTTT CASSLGRDQPQHF
many TRBJ2-5 TRBV4-2 . 15 TGTGCCACCCCTGCCCCGCTCAGACCCCAAGAGACCCAGTACTTC CATPAPLRPQETQYF
medium-sized TRBJ2-3 TRBV4-1 . 14 TGCGCCAGCAGCCTAGGATCCTTATTAGATACGCAGTATTTT CASSLGSLLDTQYF
. TRBJ2-5 TRBV7-2 . 16 TGTGCCAGCAGCCCCCTGCGGCCAGCGAGGGGAGAGACCCAGTACTTC CASSPLRPARGETQYF
many TRBJ2-2 TRBV7-6 . 15 TGTGCCAGCAGCCCATGGGAAGCGAACACCGGGGAGCTGTTTTTT CASSPWEANTGELFF
many TRBJ2-1 TRBV6-6 TRBD2 16 TGTGCCAGTAGTGACCGCCTAGCGGGAACCTACAATGAGCAGTTCTTC CASSDRLAGTYNEQFF
medium-sized TRBJ1-6 TRBV20-1 . 14 TGCAGTGCTAGAGATTCAGGGTACTGGTCACCCCTCCACTTT CSARDSGYWSPLHF
many TRBJ2-7 TRBV4-3 TRBD2 15 TGCGCCAGCAGCCAACTAGCGGGGGACTCCTACGAGCAGTACTTC CASSQLAGDSYEQYF
many TRBJ2-3 TRBV6-2/TRBV6-3 TRBD1 14 TGTGCCAGCAGTTGGGACAGGGAAGAAGATACGCAGTATTTT CASSWDREEDTQYF
many TRBJ2-7 TRBV18 TRBD1 16 TGTGCCAGCTCACCACTTGCGGGACAGGCCTCACACGAGCAGTACTTC CASSPLAGQASHEQYF